These 9 T cell receptor beta chains were all obtained from the same sample, sequenced in a study of T cell responses to AZD1222 COVID-19 vaccine. Only in-frame clones appear in the TCRdb table, and some are missing; sequencing was by immunoSEQ multiplex PCR. The sample has around 110,000 clones, approximately 88% seen once. The sequences come from peripheral blood, collected on day 0 of AZD1222 vaccination. The source is an adult in good health.

The chain couples TRBV5-1 to TRBJ1-1, with TRBD1 identical over 10 bases. The V gene's germline CDR1 is SGHRS and CDR2 YFSETQ. V gave up 4 bases and J gave up 6 bases; unmatched junction bases: 12. The CDR3 runs 16 residues. The CDR3 nucleotides are TGCGCCAGCAGCCCCGTTCCGGGACAGGGGATCCCTGAAGCTTTCTTT. Its translation is CASSPVPGQGIPEAFF.

The CDR3 DNA reads TGTGCCACCACCTCGGGACTAGCCTTTACAGATACGCAGTATTTT. Translating gives CATTSGLAFTDTQYF. The J gene is TRBJ2-3, the V gene TRBV15, with 9 bases matching TRBD2. Per germline, CDR1 LNHNV and CDR2 YYDKDF (reference sequence). The V segment lost 7 bases and the J segment 3 bases; nucleotides outside the gene matches: 8. The CDR3 consists of 15 residues.

This sequence joins TRBV29-1 and TRBJ2-2; the D is unclear. CDR3 size: 14 residues. Trimming removed 2 bases at V and 0 bases at J, with 7 bases between. Germline V gene data show CDR1 as SQVTM and CDR2 as ANQGSEA. CDR3 in DNA: TGCAGCGTTGAATACGGATCGAACACCGGGGAGCTGTTTTTT. Its protein product is CSVEYGSNTGELFF.

V gene TRBV6-6 combines with J gene TRBJ1-2, with 7 bases lining up with TRBD1. With 6 bases clipped from V and 8 bases from J, the junction kept 12 bases outside the gene matches. Germline V CDR1 and CDR2: MNHNY, SVGAGI (reference sequence). This CDR3 has 14 amino acids. The CDR3 region is CASRPYDRAGGYTF. CDR3 coding DNA: TGTGCCAGCAGACCCTACGACAGGGCGGGGGGCTACACCTTC.

This sequence joins TRBV4-1 and TRBJ1-1; TRBD1 matches 8 bases. Germline V lookup: CDR1 MGHRA, CDR2 YSYEKL. This CDR3 is 18 amino acids long. J gave up 5 bases and V 0 bases, and 14 bases lay outside the gene matches. The CDR3 here is CASSQERDRSLRRTEAFF. The DNA of the CDR3 is TGCGCCAGCAGCCAAGAAAGGGACAGGTCCTTAAGGAGGACTGAAGCTTTCTTT.

V gene TRBV5-4 combines with J gene TRBJ1-1, with a tentative D call TRBD1 (5 bases). The CDR3 covers 16 residues. Germline V lookup: CDR1 SGHNT, CDR2 YYREEE (reference sequence). V lost 0 bases and J 0 bases, leaving 12 bases between the germline ends. The DNA of the CDR3 is TGTGCCAGCAGCTTGGGAGGGACGGCGATGAACACTGAAGCTTTCTTT. It is translated as CASSLGGTAMNTEAFF.

V gene TRBV7-2 combines with J gene TRBJ1-1; D uncertain. The V and J ends lost 6 bases and 6 bases respectively, with 20 bases between them. Per the germline V gene, CDR1 is SGHTA and CDR2 is FQGNSA. CDR3 length: 15 residues. The CDR3 protein is CASSLSSAASSEAFF. CDR3 nucleotides: TGTGCCAGCAGTCTGAGTTCTGCGGCTTCATCTGAAGCTTTCTTT.

This clone came up a few times. The DNA for the CDR3 is TGTGCCAGCAGCTCGTGGGACTACCTAAGGAACGAGCAGTACTTC. It encodes CASSSWDYLRNEQYF. This rearrangement joins TRBV5-6 to TRBJ2-7; the match to TRBD2 covers 7 bases. CDR1 and CDR2 from the germline V gene are SGHDT and YYEEEE. This CDR3 region has 15 residues. The V segment lost 3 bases and the J segment 5 bases; nucleotides outside the gene matches: 11.

The gene calls are TRBV6-1 and TRBJ2-7, with 7 bases matching TRBD1. Germline values: CDR1 MNHNS, CDR2 SASEGT. The junction had 2 bases not matched to a gene; V was cut back by 1 base and J by 2 bases. CDR3 length: 14 residues. The CDR3 DNA reads TGTGCCAGCAGTGAAGGTGGGACAGCCTACGAGCAGTACTTC. Translation: CASSEGGTAYEQYF.